This TCR beta chain was obtained from a study of CD8 T cells in ankylosing spondylitis. The CDR3 sequence is 16 residues long. The germline V gene encodes CDR1 DFQATT and CDR2 SNEGSKA (reference sequence). Trimming at V came to 4 bases and at J to 5 bases, leaving 15 bases not matched to a gene. MiXCR, run by TCRdb on the 5' RACE reads, gives a single entry per CDR3 protein. The table records about 140,000 distinct CDR3 sequences, roughly 8.3% of them present only once. The chain carries TRBV20-1 and TRBJ2-5, with 8 bases matching TRBD1. The TCR comes from a male donor with ankylosing spondylitis. The sample was synovial fluid, either unsorted or a sorted T cell fraction (not recorded which). CDR3 residues: CSAIKGGDRGRETQYF. DNA for the CDR3: TGCAGTGCTATTAAAGGGGGAGACAGGGGTCGGGAGACCCAGTACTTC.